Each of the 10 T cell receptor beta chains below was sequenced from the same sample in a study of long-term antiretroviral therapy in people with HIV. An immunoSEQ assay, version v3.0, was performed at survey level. Sequencing was performed with immunoSEQ multiplex PCR; in TCRdb, only in-frame clones are kept and a portion is missing. The data show about 30,000 clones, 90% seen once. Sequencing was performed on unsorted PBMCs, taken 3.2 years before starting antiretroviral therapy. The receptors shown here come from a man in his fifties or sixties with HIV.

CDR3 sequence reads: CASSVASGRSYNEQFF. The CDR3 DNA reads as TGTGCCAGCAGCGTCGCTAGCGGGAGATCCTACAATGAGCAGTTCTTC. The chain links TRBV9 to TRBJ2-1; 10 positions match TRBD2. The germline CDR1 and CDR2 sequences are SGDLS and YYNGEE. Trimming at V came to 2 bases and at J to 1 base, leaving 3 bases not matched to a gene. This CDR3 comprises 16 residues.

This clone was detected only a few times. V is TRBV5-1 and J is TRBJ2-7; TRBD2 agrees at 8 bases. Trimming removed 4 bases from V and 0 bases from J; junction bases left unmatched: 12. There are 17 residues in the CDR3. Looked up from germline, CDR1 is SGHRS and CDR2 is YFSETQ. Here the CDR3 reads CASSPGWLAGLSYEQYF. CDR3 sequence (DNA): TGCGCCAGCAGCCCCGGTTGGCTAGCGGGCCTCTCCTACGAGCAGTACTTC. Together with reference TRBV5-1 and TRBJ2-7, the CDR3 gives the full variable domain: KAGVTQTPRYLIKTRGQQVTLSCSPISGHRSVSWYQQTPGQGLQFLFEYFSETQRNKGNFPGRFSGRQFSNSRSEMNVSTLELGDSALYLCASSPGWLAGLSYEQYFGPGTRLTVT.

The chain links TRBV11-3 to TRBJ2-1; 8 bases line up with TRBD2. The trim removed 5 bases at V and 6 bases at J, leaving 9 bases unmatched. The CDR3 is made up of 15 amino acids. The germline V gene has CDR1 SGHNT and CDR2 YENEEA. CDR3 DNA: TGTGCCAGCAGCCCCTTCGAGAGCGGGGGCAATGAGCAGTTCTTC. Protein sequence: CASSPFESGGNEQFF. The full variable domain, completed using reference TRBV11-3 and TRBJ2-1, is EAGVVQSPRYKIIEKKQPVAFWCNPISGHNTLYWYLQNLGQGPELLIRYENEEAVDDSQLPKDRFSAERLKGVDSTLKIQPAELGDSAVYLCASSPFESGGNEQFFGPGTRLTVL.

V and J are TRBV5-1 and TRBJ2-6, with a weak D call TRBD1 (6 bases). The germline CDR1 and CDR2 sequences are SGHRS and YFSETQ. The CDR3 runs to 17 residues. Trimming left V 0 bases short and J 4 bases short, with 14 bases between. The CDR3 loop is CASSLDYRVSGANVLTF. In DNA, the CDR3 is TGCGCCAGCAGCTTGGATTACAGGGTTTCCGGGGCCAACGTCCTGACTTTC.

This chain links TRBV6-6 with TRBJ2-7, with 7 bases fitting TRBD2. J lost 0 bases, V lost 0 bases, and 2 bases had no gene match. CDR3 length: 15 residues. The germline CDR1 and CDR2 sequences are MNHNY and SVGAGI (reference sequence). CDR3 coding DNA: TGTGCCAGCAGTTACTCGGCGGGGGTCTCCTACGAGCAGTACTTC. Translating it yields CASSYSAGVSYEQYF.

This clone was recorded a few times. J is TRBJ2-7 and V is TRBV28; 8 nucleotides align to TRBD1. Germline assignment: CDR1 MDHEN and CDR2 SYDVKM. V trimming: 5 bases; J trimming: 3 bases; junction bases outside the gene matches: 6. The CDR3 is 14 amino acids. CDR3 in DNA: TGTGCCAGCAGTGTCCGGGACAGGATCTACGAGCAGTACTTC. Translation gives CASSVRDRIYEQYF.

V is TRBV7-8 and J is TRBJ2-3; 8 bases map to TRBD2. Germline CDR1 and CDR2: SGHVS and FQNEAQ. V was clipped by 7 bases and J by 8 bases; unmatched bases: 11. There are 14 residues in the CDR3. CDR3 region: CASTPQREISTQYF. The CDR3 DNA sequence: TGTGCCAGCACCCCCCAGCGGGAGATCAGTACGCAGTATTTT.

The V call is TRBV27, the J call TRBJ2-5; tentatively, D is TRBD1 (6 bases). Germline lookup yields CDR1 MNHEY and CDR2 SMNVEV (reference sequence). CDR3 length: 13 residues. V gave up 6 bases and J gave up 4 bases, with 12 bases separating them. CDR3 loop: CASRPTGLETQYF. The CDR3 DNA is TGTGCCAGCAGACCAACAGGGCTAGAGACCCAGTACTTC.

V gene TRBV4-1 combines with J gene TRBJ1-3; D gene uncertain. V shed 4 bases and J shed 6 bases, with 10 bases lying between them. The germline gives CDR1 MGHRA, CDR2 YSYEKL. This CDR3 has 13 amino acids. CDR3 protein: CASSLGGENTIYF. The CDR3 region has the DNA TGCGCCAGCAGCCTCGGTGGGGAAAACACCATATATTTT.

The CDR3 loop reads CATSRGNQETQYF. The CDR3 DNA is TGTGCCACCAGCAGAGGCAACCAAGAGACCCAGTACTTC. This chain uses TRBV15 with TRBJ2-5; no definite D call. Germline CDR1 LNHNV, CDR2 YYDKDF (reference sequence). The CDR3 has 13 amino acids. Trimming removed 1 base at V and 0 bases at J, with 3 bases between.